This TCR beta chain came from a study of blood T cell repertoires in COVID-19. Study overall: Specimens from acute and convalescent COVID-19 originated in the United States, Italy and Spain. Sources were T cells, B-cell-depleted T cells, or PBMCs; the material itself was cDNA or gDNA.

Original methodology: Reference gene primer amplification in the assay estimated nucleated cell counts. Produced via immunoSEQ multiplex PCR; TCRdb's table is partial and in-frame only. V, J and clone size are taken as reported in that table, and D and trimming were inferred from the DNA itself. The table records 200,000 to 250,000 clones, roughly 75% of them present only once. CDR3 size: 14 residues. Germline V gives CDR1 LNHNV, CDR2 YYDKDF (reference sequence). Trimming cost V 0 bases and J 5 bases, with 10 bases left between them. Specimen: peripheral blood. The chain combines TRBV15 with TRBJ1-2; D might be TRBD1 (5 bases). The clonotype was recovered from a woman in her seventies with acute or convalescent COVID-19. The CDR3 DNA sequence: TGTGCCACCAGCAGAGATCCGGGGGGGTATGGCTACACCTTC. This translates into CATSRDPGGYGYTF.